This TCR beta chain was sequenced for a study of Tregs in tolerant kidney transplant recipients. Assay used: immunoSEQ multiplex PCR; TCRdb lists only in-frame clones, some missing. This sample carries 50,000 to 75,000 clones, less than 98% of them seen once, and the ten largest clones take 0.3% to 0.35%. The CDR3 consists of 16 residues. Per the germline V gene, CDR1 is LGHNA and CDR2 is YSLEER. V lost 1 base to trimming and J lost 6 bases, with 16 bases between them. The specimen comprised Tregs from blood, sampled before the transplant. The TCR was taken from a human donor who received a combined kidney and bone marrow transplant. V and J are TRBV4-3 and TRBJ2-1; D is possibly TRBD2 (5 bases). The CDR3 is CASSQVRARAGNEQFF. The CDR3 DNA follows: TGCGCCAGCAGCCAAGTTCGAGCGAGGGCAGGCAATGAGCAGTTCTTC.